Given below is one T cell receptor beta chain in context. Its antigen remains unidentified. This sample stems from a study of cytomegalovirus exposure and HLA in healthy donors. Overall study results and limits: Among the sequence variants, a highly shared cluster was likely an artifact of sequencing. Among TCR sequences, most were rare, though some public TCRs appeared in many donors. TCR beta sequences reportedly predicted most subjects' HLA-A and HLA-B alleles accurately.

V gave up 2 bases and J gave up 9 bases, with 7 bases separating them. This CDR3 comprises 12 residues. CDR1 is LGHNT and CDR2 is FRNRAP in the germline V gene. Primers for the PCR totalled 60 Vbeta and 13 Jbeta. This table comes from immunoSEQ multiplex PCR, and its TCRdb copy is limited to in-frame clones, with some not included. This sample contains roughly 39,000 clones. The chain combines TRBV12-5 with TRBJ2-2, with D hard to call. Input material: PBMCs. This TCR was sampled from a man aged 25-45 years in good health and CMV-seronegative. CDR3 amino acids: CASGLLSRELFF. CDR3 nucleotide sequence: TGTGCTAGTGGTTTGCTTTCCCGGGAGCTGTTTTTT.